This T cell receptor beta chain comes out of a study of shared clonotypes between healthy human individuals. This clone was recorded once. Donors comprised healthy HIV-negative adults lacking recent acute infections or vaccinations. A CD45RA+ naive subset and a CD45RA-negative memory subset were split from CD4+ cells. Using immunoSEQ multiplex PCR, the repertoire was profiled, and TCRdb retains in-frame clones only, with some absent. The data contain under 650,000 clones, almost 97% of them seen just once; the ten biggest clones take up 0.055% to 0.075%. Germline CDR1 and CDR2: LNHDA and SQIVND (reference sequence). Trimming took 2 bases from V and 5 from J; bases not matched to a gene: 2. The length of the CDR3 is 14 residues.

This sequence originates from a woman aged 30 to 39 in good health. The rearrangement links TRBV19 to TRBJ2-5, with 10 bases that match TRBD2. What was sequenced was naive CD4+ T cells sorted from blood. Subset in this sample: CD45RA+ positively selected. CDR3 region: CASSILAGAETQYF. CDR3 DNA sequence: TGTGCCAGTAGTATACTAGCGGGAGCGGAGACCCAGTACTTC.